This TCR beta chain derives from a study of T-cell memory formation after mild COVID-19. The study, taken as a whole, reports: The study found balanced CD4/CD8 in clones contracting day 15 to 85 and a CD4+ lean in later expanders. Shrinking CD4+ clones resided mostly in CM and EM, and CD8+ ones in EMRA.

TCRdb re-analysed the 5' RACE reads in MiXCR, keeping a single row per CDR3 protein. The repertoire holds some 120,000 distinct CDR3 sequences, with about 6% as singletons. The V gene's germline CDR1 is DFQATT and CDR2 SNEGSKA (reference sequence). The CDR3 length is 14 residues. The V end lost 0 bases, the J end lost 0 bases, and 9 bases lay between the germline ends. There are a few counts of this clonotype. Its antigen is unidentified. The sequenced material came from PBMCs or a T cell subset sorted from them (not recorded which). The TCR sequence derives from an adult woman who had mild COVID-19 (a few samples of this study predate the infection). Cell type and time point are not known. The chain joins TRBV20-1 to TRBJ2-7, with D unclear. The CDR3 loop reads CSARDHDPSYEQYF. CDR3 coding DNA: TGCAGTGCTAGAGATCACGACCCCTCCTACGAGCAGTACTTC.